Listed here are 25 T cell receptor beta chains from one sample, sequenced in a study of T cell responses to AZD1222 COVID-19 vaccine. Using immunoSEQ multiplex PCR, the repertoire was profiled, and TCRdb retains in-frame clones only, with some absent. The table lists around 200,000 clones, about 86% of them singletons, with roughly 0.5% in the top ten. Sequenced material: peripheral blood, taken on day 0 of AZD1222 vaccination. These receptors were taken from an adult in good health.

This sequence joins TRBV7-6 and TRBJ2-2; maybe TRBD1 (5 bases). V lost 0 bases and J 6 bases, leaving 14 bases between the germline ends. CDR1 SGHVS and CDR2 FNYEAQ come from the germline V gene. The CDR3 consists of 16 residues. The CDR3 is CASSLARQGFAGELFF. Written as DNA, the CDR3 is TGTGCCAGCAGCTTAGCGCGCCAGGGATTCGCCGGGGAGCTGTTTTTT. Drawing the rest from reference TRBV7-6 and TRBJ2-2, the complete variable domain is GAGVSQSPRYKVTKRGQDVALRCDPISGHVSLYWYRQALGQGPEFLTYFNYEAQQDKSGLPNDRFSAERPEGSISTLTIQRTEQRDSAMYRCASSLARQGFAGELFFGEGSRLTVL.

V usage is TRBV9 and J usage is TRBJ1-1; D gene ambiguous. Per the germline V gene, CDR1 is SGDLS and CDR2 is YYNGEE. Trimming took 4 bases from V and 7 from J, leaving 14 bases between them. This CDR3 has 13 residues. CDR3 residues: CASSPSGSSEAFF. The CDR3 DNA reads TGTGCCAGCAGCCCATCCGGGAGCAGTGAAGCTTTCTTT.

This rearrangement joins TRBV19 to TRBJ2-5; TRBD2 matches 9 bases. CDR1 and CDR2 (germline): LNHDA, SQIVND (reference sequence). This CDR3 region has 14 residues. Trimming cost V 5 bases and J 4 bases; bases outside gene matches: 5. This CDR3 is CASSPSTSGETQYF. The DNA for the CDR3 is TGTGCCAGTAGTCCCTCGACTAGCGGAGAGACCCAGTACTTC.

DNA for the CDR3: TGCGCCAGCAGCTGGGTACCGGGACAGGATAATTCACCCCTCCACTTT. Amino acids: CASSWVPGQDNSPLHF. This chain joins TRBV5-1 and TRBJ1-6; 8 nucleotides align to TRBD1. Germline-derived CDR1 and CDR2 are SGHRS and YFSETQ. The CDR3 contains 16 residues. V gave up 3 bases and J gave up 5 bases; unmatched junction bases: 7.

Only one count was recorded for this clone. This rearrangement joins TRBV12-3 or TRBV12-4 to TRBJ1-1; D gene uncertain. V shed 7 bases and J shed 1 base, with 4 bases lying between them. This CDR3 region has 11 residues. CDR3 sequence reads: CASTGNTEAFF. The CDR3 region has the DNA TGTGCCAGCACCGGGAACACTGAAGCTTTCTTT.

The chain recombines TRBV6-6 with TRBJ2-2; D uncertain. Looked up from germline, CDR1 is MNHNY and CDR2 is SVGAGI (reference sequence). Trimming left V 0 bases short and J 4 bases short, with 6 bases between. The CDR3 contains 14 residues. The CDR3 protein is CASSYSTGTGELFF. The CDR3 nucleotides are TGTGCCAGCAGTTACTCGACGGGCACCGGGGAGCTGTTTTTT.

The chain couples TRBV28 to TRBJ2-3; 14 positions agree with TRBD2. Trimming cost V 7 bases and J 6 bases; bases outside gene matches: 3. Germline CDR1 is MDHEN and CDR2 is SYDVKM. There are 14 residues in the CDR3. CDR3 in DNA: TGTGCCAGCATGACTAGCGGGGGGGCTGATACGCAGTATTTT. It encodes CASMTSGGADTQYF. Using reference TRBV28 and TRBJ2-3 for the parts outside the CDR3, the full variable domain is DVKVTQSSRYLVKRTGEKVFLECVQDMDHENMFWYRQDPGLGLRLIYFSYDVKMKEKGDIPEGYSVSREKKERFSLILESASTNQTSMYLCASMTSGGADTQYFGPGTRLTVL.

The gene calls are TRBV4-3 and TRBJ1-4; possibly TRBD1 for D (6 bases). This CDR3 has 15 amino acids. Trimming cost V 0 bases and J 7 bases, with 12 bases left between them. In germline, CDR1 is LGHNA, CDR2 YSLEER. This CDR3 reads CASSQEMARGEKLFF. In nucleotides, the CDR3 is TGCGCCAGCAGCCAAGAGATGGCCAGGGGTGAAAAACTGTTTTTT.

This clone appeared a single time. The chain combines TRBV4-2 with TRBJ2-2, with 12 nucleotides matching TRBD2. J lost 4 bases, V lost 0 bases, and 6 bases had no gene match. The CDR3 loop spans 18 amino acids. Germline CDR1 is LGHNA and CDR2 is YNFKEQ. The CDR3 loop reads CASSQEASGGAGTGELFF. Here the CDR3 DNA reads TGTGCCAGCAGCCAAGAGGCTAGCGGGGGGGCAGGCACCGGGGAGCTGTTTTTT.

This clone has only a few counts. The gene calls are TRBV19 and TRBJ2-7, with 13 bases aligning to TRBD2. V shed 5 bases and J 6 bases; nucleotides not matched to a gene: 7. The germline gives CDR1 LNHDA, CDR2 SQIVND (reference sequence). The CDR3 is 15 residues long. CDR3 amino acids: CASSHGLAGVSEQYF. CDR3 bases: TGTGCCAGTAGTCACGGACTAGCGGGAGTCAGCGAGCAGTACTTC.

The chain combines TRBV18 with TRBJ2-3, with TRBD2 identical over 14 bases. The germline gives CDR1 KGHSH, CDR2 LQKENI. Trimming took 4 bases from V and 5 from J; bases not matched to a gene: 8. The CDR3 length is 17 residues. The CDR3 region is CASSLIPGLAGEDTQYF. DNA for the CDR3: TGTGCCAGCTCACTAATACCGGGACTAGCGGGAGAAGATACGCAGTATTTT. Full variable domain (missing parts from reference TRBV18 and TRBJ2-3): NAGVMQNPRHLVRRRGQEARLRCSPMKGHSHVYWYRQLPEEGLKFMVYLQKENIIDESGMPKERFSAEFPKEGPSILRIQQVVRGDSAAYFCASSLIPGLAGEDTQYFGPGTRLTVL.

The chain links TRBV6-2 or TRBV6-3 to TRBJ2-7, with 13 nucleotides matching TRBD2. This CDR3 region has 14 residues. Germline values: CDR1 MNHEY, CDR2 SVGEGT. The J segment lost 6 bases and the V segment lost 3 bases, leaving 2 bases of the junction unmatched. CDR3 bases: TGTGCCAGCAGTTATGGACTAGCGGGGGTCGAGCAGTACTTC. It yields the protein CASSYGLAGVEQYF.

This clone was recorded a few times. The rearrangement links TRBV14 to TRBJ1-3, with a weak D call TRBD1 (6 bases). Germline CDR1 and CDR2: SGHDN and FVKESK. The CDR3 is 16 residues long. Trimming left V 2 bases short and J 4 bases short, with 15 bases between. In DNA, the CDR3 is TGTGCCAGCAGCCAAATTAGTGGACAGCCAGGAAACACCATATATTTT. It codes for CASSQISGQPGNTIYF.

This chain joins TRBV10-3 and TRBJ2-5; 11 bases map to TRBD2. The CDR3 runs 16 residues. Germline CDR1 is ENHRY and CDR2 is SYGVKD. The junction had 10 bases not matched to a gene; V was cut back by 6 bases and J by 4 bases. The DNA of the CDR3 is TGTGCCATCAGCGCGGAGGTTCTAGCGGGAGGAGAGACCCAGTACTTC. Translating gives CAISAEVLAGGETQYF.

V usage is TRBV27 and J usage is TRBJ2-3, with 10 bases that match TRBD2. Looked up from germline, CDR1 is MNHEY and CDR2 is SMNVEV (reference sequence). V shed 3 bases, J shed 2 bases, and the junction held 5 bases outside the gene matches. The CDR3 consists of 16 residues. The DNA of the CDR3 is TGTGCCAGCAGTTTGTCACTAGCGGGACACACAGATACGCAGTATTTT. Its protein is CASSLSLAGHTDTQYF.

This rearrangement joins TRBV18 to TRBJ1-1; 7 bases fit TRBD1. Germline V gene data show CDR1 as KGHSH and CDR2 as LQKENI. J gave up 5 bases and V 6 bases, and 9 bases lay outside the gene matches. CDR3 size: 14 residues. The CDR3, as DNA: TGTGCCAGCTCGCGGGACAGCCAAACAACTGAAGCTTTCTTT. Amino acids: CASSRDSQTTEAFF.

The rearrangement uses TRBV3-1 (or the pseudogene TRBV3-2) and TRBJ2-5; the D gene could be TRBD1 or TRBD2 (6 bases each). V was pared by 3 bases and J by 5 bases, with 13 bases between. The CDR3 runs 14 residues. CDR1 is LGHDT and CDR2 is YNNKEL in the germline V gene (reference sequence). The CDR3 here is CASSHPGGGETQYF. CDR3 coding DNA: TGTGCCAGCAGCCATCCCGGAGGGGGGGAGACCCAGTACTTC.

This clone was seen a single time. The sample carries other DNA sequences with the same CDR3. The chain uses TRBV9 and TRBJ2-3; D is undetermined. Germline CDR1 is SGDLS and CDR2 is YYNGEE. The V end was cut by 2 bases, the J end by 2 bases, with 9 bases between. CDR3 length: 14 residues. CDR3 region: CASSVSPSTDTQYF. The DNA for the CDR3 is TGTGCCAGCAGCGTCTCCCCCTCCACAGATACGCAGTATTTT.

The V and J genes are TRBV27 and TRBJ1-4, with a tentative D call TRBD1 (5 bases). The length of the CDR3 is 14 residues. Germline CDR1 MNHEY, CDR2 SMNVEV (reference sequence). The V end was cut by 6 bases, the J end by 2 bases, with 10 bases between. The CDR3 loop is CASSLGRTNEKLFF. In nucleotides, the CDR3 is TGTGCCAGCAGCCTGGGACGGACTAATGAAAAACTGTTTTTT.

The CDR3: CASSLEGPSNPQHF. Here the CDR3 DNA reads TGTGCCAGCAGCTTAGAAGGCCCCTCGAACCCCCAGCATTTT. V gene TRBV11-2 combines with J gene TRBJ1-5, with D unresolved. CDR1 is SGHAT and CDR2 is FQNNGV in the germline V gene. V lost 0 bases, J lost 10 bases, and 13 bases lay in between. The CDR3 has 14 amino acids.

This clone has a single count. The DNA of the CDR3 is TGTGCCAGCAGTTTATCGTACTCCTCCTATGGCTACACCTTC. Encoded protein: CASSLSYSSYGYTF. The genes are TRBV27 and TRBJ1-2; unclear D gene. The CDR3 runs 14 residues. With 0 bases removed from V and 4 bases from J, the gap between germline ends came to 9 bases. CDR1 MNHEY and CDR2 SMNVEV come from the germline V gene (reference sequence).

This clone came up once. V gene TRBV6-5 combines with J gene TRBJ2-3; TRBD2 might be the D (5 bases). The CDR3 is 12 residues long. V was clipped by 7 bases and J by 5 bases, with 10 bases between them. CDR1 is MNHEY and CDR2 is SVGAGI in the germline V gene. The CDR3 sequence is CASTPEGDTQYF. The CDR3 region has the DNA TGTGCCAGCACACCCGAGGGAGATACGCAGTATTTT.

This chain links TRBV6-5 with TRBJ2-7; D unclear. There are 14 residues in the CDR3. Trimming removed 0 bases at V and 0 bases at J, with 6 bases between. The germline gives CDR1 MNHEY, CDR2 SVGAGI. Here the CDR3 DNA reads TGTGCCAGCAGTTACTCGACCGACTCCTACGAGCAGTACTTC. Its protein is CASSYSTDSYEQYF.

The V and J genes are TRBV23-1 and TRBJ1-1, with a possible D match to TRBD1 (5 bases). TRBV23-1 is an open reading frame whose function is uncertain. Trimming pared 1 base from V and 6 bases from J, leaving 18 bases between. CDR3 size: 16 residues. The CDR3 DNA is TGCGCCAGCAGTCAATTCGCCCAGGGAAGGGGTGCTGAAGCTTTCTTT. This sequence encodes CASSQFAQGRGAEAFF.

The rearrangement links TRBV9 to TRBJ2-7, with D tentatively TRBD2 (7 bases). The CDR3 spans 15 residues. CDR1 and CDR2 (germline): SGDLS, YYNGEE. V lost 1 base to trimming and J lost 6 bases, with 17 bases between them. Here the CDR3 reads CASSVSGGASGEQYF. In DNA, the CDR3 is TGTGCCAGCAGCGTATCTGGGGGGGCCAGTGGCGAGCAGTACTTC.